The next 9 T cell receptor beta chains were all read from a single sample in a study of molecular identifiers for immune sequencing clone quantification. TCRdb re-called the PCR reads with MiXCR, one entry per CDR3 protein. The sample gives a few hundred thousand distinct CDR3 sequences, over 20% of which show up once; 0.65% to 0.95% is in the top ten. The sample was naive CD8+ T cells from blood, with Jurkat cell RNA spiked in. Subset: FACS-sorted CD8+CD4-CCR7+CD45RA+ naive T cells. Source of these receptors: a human donor in good health. Some libraries in this study had Jurkat cell RNA spiked in.

This clonotype has a count of ten or more. The V and J genes are TRBV2 and TRBJ2-7; 16 bases map to TRBD2. This CDR3 is built from 18 residues. Unmatched junction bases numbered 9, after V lost 7 bases and J lost 0 bases. The germline gives CDR1 SNHLY, CDR2 FYNNEI. The CDR3 DNA reads TGTGCCAGCAATATGGGACTAGCGGGAGGGCCCAGCTCCTACGAGCAGTACTTC. Its protein is CASNMGLAGGPSSYEQYF.

About this clonotype: A much bigger clone sits one base away, suggesting this may be a read error. The chain uses TRBV20-1 and TRBJ2-1; 11 bases are a match to TRBD2. In germline, CDR1 is DFQATT, CDR2 SNEGSKA (reference sequence). This CDR3 contains 15 residues. CDR3 loop: CGATGASGRWLEQFF. The CDR3 bases are TGCGGTGCTACCGGGGCTAGCGGGAGGTGGTTGGAGCAGTTCTTC.

Comments on this clonotype: Given a much more abundant clone one base away, this may be a read error. The rearrangement links TRBV27 to TRBJ1-1, with D perhaps TRBD1 (5 bases). CDR3 size: 12 residues. Germline V gene data show CDR1 as MNHEY and CDR2 as SMNVEV (reference sequence). The CDR3 loop is CASRGVGTETFF. The CDR3 DNA reads TGTGCCAGCCGGGGAGTGGGGACTGAAACTTTCTTT.

Comments on this clonotype: This may arise from a read error, as a much more abundant clone is one base away. The rearrangement joins TRBV6-2 or TRBV6-3 to TRBJ1-1; D gene ambiguous. The CDR3 loop spans 12 amino acids. CDR1 and CDR2 (germline): MNHEY, SVGEGT. CDR3 residues: CAGSYVSQWAFF. The CDR3 nucleotides are TGTGCCGGCAGTTACGTTTCCCAATGGGCTTTCTTT.

The V gene is TRBV7-9, the J gene TRBJ2-5; D is unclear. This CDR3 contains 14 residues. V was shortened by 2 bases and J by 4 bases, with 11 bases between the two germline ends. The V gene's germline CDR1 is SEHNR and CDR2 FQNEAQ (reference sequence). CDR3 nucleotides: TGTGCCAGCAGCTTACCCCCGATCGGAGAGACCCAGTACTTC. Its translation is CASSLPPIGETQYF.

This clonotype was seen ten or more times. The chain carries TRBV20-1 and TRBJ2-7; 10 positions match TRBD2. V lost 1 base and J lost 3; bases outside the gene matches: 3. Germline-derived CDR1 and CDR2 are DFQATT and SNEGSKA (reference sequence). The CDR3 runs to 14 residues. The CDR3 spells CSARGTSGVYEQYF. The CDR3 DNA sequence: TGCAGTGCTAGAGGTACTAGCGGGGTCTACGAGCAGTACTTC.

The chain has TRBV20-1 and TRBJ2-7, with D perhaps TRBD1 or TRBD2 (5 bases each). The CDR3 is 13 residues long. The germline gives CDR1 DFQATT, CDR2 SNEGSKA (reference sequence). V lost 3 bases and J lost 3, with 12 bases in between. Here the CDR3 reads CSASRDVDYEQYF. The CDR3 DNA follows: TGCAGTGCTAGTCGGGACGTAGACTACGAGCAGTACTTC.

The chain combines TRBV5-1 with TRBJ2-5; the D is unclear. The V gene lost 0 bases and the J gene lost 5 bases, with 11 bases spanning the gap. The CDR3 loop spans 14 amino acids. Per germline, CDR1 SGHRS and CDR2 YFSETQ. CDR3 DNA sequence: TGCGCCAGCAGCTTGGGGACCATCCCGGAGACCCAGTACTTC. Translating it yields CASSLGTIPETQYF.

The chain combines TRBV7-9 with TRBJ1-1, with D perhaps TRBD1 (6 bases). The CDR3 is 14 residues long. CDR1 and CDR2 from the germline V gene are SEHNR and FQNEAQ (reference sequence). The V end lost 5 bases, the J end lost 5 bases, and 15 bases lay between the germline ends. The CDR3 loop reads CASSNTTGYTEAFF. In nucleotides, the CDR3 is TGTGCCAGCAGCAACACAACAGGGTATACTGAAGCTTTCTTT.